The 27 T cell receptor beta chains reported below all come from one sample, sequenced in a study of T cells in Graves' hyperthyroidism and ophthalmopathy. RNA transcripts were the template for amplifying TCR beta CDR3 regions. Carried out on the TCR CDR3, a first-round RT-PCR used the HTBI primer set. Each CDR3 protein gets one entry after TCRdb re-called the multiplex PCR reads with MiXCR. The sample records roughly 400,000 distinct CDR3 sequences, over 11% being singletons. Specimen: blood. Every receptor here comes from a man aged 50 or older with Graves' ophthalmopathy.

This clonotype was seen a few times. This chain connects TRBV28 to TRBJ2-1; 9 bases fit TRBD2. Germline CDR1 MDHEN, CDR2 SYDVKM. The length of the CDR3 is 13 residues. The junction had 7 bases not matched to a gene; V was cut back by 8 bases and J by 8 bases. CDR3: CASGGTSLYEQFF. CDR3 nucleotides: TGTGCCAGCGGGGGGACTAGCTTATATGAGCAGTTCTTC. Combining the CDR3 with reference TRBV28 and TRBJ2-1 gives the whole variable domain DVKVTQSSRYLVKRTGEKVFLECVQDMDHENMFWYRQDPGLGLRLIYFSYDVKMKEKGDIPEGYSVSREKKERFSLILESASTNQTSMYLCASGGTSLYEQFFGPGTRLTVL.

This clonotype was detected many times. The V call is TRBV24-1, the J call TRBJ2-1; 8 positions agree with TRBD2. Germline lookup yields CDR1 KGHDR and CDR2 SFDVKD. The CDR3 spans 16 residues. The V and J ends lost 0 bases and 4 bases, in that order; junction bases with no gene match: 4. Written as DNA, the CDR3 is TGTGCCACCAGTGATTTGCGGCGGGAGGTTTACAATGAGCAGTTCTTC. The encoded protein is CATSDLRREVYNEQFF.

This CDR3 reads CASSKGQGVADTQYF. As DNA, the CDR3 is TGTGCCAGCAGCAAAGGACAGGGAGTGGCAGATACGCAGTATTTT. The V and J genes are TRBV5-4 and TRBJ2-3; 8 bases are a match to TRBD1. The CDR3 is 15 amino acids. V trimming: 4 bases; J trimming: 4 bases; junction bases outside the gene matches: 8. Germline CDR1 and CDR2: SGHNT and YYREEE (reference sequence). The whole variable domain, filled in from reference TRBV5-4 and TRBJ2-3, reads ETGVTQSPTHLIKTRGQQVTLRCSSQSGHNTVSWYQQALGQGPQFIFQYYREEENGRGNFPPRFSGLQFPNYSSELNVNALELDDSALYLCASSKGQGVADTQYFGPGTRLTVL.

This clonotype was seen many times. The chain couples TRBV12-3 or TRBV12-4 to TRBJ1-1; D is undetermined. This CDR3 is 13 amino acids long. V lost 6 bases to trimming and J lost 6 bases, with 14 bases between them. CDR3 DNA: TGTGCCAGCAGACGAGGTGGTTTATCTGAAGCTTTCTTT. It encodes CASRRGGLSEAFF.

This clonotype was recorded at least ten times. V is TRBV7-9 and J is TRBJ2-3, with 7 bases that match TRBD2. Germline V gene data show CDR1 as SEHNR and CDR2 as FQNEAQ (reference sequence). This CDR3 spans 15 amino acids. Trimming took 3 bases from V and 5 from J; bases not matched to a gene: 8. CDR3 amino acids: CASSFGGGSVDTQYF. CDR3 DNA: TGTGCCAGCAGCTTCGGTGGCGGGAGTGTAGATACGCAGTATTTT.

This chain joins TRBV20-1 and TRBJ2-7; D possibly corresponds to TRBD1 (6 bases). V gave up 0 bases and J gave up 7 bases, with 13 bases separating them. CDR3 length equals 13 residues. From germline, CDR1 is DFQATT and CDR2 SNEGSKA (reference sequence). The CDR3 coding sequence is TGCAGTGCTAGAGATACCCAGGGGCGAGAGCAGTACTTC. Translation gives CSARDTQGREQYF.

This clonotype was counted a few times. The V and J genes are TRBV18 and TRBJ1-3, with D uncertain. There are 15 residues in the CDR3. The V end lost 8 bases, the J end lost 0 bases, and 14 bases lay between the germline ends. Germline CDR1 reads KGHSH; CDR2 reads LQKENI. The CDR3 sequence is CASATGVTSGNTIYF. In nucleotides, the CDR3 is TGTGCCAGCGCGACTGGAGTTACCTCTGGAAACACCATATATTTT.

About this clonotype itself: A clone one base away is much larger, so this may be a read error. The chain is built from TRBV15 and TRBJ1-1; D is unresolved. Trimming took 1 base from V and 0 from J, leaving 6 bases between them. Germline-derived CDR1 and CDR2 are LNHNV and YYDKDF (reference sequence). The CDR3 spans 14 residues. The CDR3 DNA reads TGTGCCACCAGCAGAGTTGGGATGAACACTGAAGCTTTCTTT. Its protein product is CATSRVGMNTEAFF.

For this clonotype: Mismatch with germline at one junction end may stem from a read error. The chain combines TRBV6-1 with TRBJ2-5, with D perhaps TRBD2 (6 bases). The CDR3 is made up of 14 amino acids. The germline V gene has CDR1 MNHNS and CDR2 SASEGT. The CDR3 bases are TGTGCCGGCAGTGACGGAGGGTTCCGAGAGACCCAGTACTTC. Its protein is CAGSDGGFRETQYF.

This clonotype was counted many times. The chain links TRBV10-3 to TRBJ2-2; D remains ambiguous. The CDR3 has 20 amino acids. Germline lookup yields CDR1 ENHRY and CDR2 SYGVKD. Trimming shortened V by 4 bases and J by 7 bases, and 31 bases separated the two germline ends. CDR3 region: CAISATRPYEREHTGGELFF. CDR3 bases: TGTGCCATCAGTGCCACAAGACCGTATGAAAGGGAACACACGGGCGGGGAGCTGTTTTTT.

This chain's CDR3 is CASRLAGGGHYEQYF. The DNA for the CDR3 is TGTGCCAGCAGGCTAGCGGGAGGGGGCCACTACGAGCAGTACTTC. The chain has TRBV2 and TRBJ2-7; 12 positions match TRBD2. This CDR3 spans 15 amino acids. V lost 6 bases, J lost 3 bases, and 6 bases stayed unmatched. Germline V gene data show CDR1 as SNHLY and CDR2 as FYNNEI.

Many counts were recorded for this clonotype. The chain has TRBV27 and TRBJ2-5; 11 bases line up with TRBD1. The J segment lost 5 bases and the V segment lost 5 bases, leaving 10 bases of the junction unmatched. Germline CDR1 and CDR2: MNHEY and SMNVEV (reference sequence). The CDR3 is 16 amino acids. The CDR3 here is CASSRNGQGARETQYF. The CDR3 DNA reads TGTGCCAGCAGTCGAAACGGACAGGGGGCCCGTGAGACCCAGTACTTC.

The CDR3 DNA follows: TGTGCCAGCAGTATGACAGGGTTTGGAGGCTACACCTTC. Translated, it gives CASSMTGFGGYTF. This chain uses TRBV12-3 or TRBV12-4 with TRBJ1-2; 7 nucleotides match TRBD1. CDR3 length: 13 amino acids. J was trimmed by 8 bases and V by 5 bases; bases with no gene match: 8.

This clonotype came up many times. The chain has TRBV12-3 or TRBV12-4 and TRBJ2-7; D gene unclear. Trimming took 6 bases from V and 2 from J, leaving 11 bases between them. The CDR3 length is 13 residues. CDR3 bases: TGTGCCAGCAGGATGGCACAGCCCTACGAGCAGTACTTC. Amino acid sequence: CASRMAQPYEQYF.

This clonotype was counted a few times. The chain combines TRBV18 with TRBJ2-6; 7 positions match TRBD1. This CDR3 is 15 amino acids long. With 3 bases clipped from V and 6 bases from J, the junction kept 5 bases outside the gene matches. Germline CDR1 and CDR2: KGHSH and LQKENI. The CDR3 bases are TGTGCCAGCTCACCCGAGGGGGCTGAGGCCAACGTCCTGACTTTC. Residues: CASSPEGAEANVLTF.

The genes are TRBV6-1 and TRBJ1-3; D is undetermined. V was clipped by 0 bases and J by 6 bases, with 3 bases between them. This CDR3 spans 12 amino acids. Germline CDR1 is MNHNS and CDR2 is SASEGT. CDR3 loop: CASSEAENTIYF. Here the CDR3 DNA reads TGTGCCAGCAGTGAAGCGGAAAACACCATATATTTT.

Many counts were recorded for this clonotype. CDR3 in DNA: TGTGCCTGGAGTGCCGGGACAGGGAGAAATGGCTACACCTTC. Amino acid sequence: CAWSAGTGRNGYTF. V is TRBV30 and J is TRBJ1-2, with 9 positions matching TRBD1. Looked up from germline, CDR1 is GTSNPN and CDR2 is SVGIG (reference sequence). This CDR3 spans 14 amino acids. With 1 base clipped from V and 6 bases from J, the junction kept 6 bases outside the gene matches.

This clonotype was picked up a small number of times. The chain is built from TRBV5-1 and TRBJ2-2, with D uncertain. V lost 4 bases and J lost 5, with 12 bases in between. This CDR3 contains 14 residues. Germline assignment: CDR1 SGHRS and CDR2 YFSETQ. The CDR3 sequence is CASSHNPLTGELFF. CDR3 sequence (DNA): TGCGCCAGCAGCCATAACCCGCTTACCGGGGAGCTGTTTTTT.

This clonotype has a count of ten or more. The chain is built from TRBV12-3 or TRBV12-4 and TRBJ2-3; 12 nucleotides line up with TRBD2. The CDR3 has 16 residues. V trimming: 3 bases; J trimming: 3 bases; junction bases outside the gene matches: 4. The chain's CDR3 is CASSLTSGSFTDTQYF. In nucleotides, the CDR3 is TGTGCCAGCAGTTTGACTAGCGGGAGTTTTACAGATACGCAGTATTTT.

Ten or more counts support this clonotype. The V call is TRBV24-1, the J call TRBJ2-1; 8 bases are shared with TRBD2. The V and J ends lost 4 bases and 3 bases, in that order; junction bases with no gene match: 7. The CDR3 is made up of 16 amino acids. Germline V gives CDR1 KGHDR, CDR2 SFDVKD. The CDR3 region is CATSDGTSGGYNEQFF. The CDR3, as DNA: TGTGCCACCAGTGACGGCACTAGCGGAGGCTACAATGAGCAGTTCTTC.

The CDR3 reads CASSSGTGGGELFF. CDR3 nucleotide sequence: TGTGCCAGCAGTTCCGGGACAGGGGGCGGGGAGCTGTTTTTT. The gene calls are TRBV28 and TRBJ2-2; 11 nucleotides agree with TRBD1. The CDR3 totals 14 residues. J lost 7 bases, V lost 4 bases, and 2 bases had no gene match. Germline V CDR1 and CDR2: MDHEN, SYDVKM.

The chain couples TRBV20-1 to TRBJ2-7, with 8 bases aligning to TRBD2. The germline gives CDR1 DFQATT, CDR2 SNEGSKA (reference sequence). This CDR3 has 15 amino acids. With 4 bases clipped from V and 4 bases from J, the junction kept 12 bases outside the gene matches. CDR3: CSATPDGGGLYEQYF. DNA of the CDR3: TGCAGTGCTACTCCGGACGGGGGGGGACTATACGAGCAGTACTTC.

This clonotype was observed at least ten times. In DNA form, the CDR3 reads TGTGCCAGCTCAAGGGGCAGGGAAGGCGAGCAGTTCTTC. It codes for CASSRGREGEQFF. This sequence joins TRBV18 and TRBJ2-1, with a tentative D call TRBD1 (5 bases). This CDR3 is built from 13 residues. The germline V gene has CDR1 KGHSH and CDR2 LQKENI. Trimming cost V 5 bases and J 10 bases, with 15 bases left between them.

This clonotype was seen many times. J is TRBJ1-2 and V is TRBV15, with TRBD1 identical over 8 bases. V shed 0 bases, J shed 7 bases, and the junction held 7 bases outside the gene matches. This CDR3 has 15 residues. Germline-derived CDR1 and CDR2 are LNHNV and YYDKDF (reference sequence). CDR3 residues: CATSRDPQGEGGYTF. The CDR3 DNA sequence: TGTGCCACCAGCAGAGATCCACAGGGGGAAGGTGGCTACACCTTC.

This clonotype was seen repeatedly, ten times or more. In nucleotides, the CDR3 is TGCGCCAGCAGCTTCTTAGGGCAGTTCGCGAACACCGGGGAGCTGTTTTTT. This codes for CASSFLGQFANTGELFF. V gene TRBV5-1 combines with J gene TRBJ2-2; D not certain. The length of the CDR3 is 17 residues. Germline V lookup: CDR1 SGHRS, CDR2 YFSETQ. The germline V and J ends were trimmed by 2 bases and 0 bases, with 14 bases remaining between them.

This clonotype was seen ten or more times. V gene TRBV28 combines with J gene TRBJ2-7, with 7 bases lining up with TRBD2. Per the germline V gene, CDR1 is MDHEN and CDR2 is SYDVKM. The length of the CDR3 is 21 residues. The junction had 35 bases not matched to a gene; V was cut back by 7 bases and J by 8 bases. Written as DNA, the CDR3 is TGTGCCAGCATTCCAACCGCCGGGACTGGCAGCCTGGGACTACCGGAGTATAAGCAGTACTTC. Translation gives CASIPTAGTGSLGLPEYKQYF.

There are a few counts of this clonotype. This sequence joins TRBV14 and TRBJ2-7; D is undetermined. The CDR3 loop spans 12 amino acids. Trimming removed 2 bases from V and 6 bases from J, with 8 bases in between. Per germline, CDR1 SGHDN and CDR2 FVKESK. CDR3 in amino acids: CASSQSYVEQYF. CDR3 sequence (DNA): TGTGCCAGCAGCCAAAGCTACGTCGAGCAGTACTTC.